This T cell receptor (beta chain) originates from a study of PD-L1 blockade in urothelial cancer. About the study: Male patients with bladder-origin urothelial cancer numbered about 90% of the roughly 29. Study-level results: A pretreatment blood TCR clonality that fell below the median predicted better progression-free and overall survival.

This CDR3 has 16 amino acids. CDR1 is SGHRS, CDR2 YFSETQ, per germline. With 4 bases clipped from V and 6 bases from J, the junction kept 7 bases outside the gene matches. As concerns this clone: Its matching antigen is unknown.

Added to each PCR by spiking were synthetic TCR analog templates. The assay was immunoSEQ multiplex PCR, and TCRdb's table has in-frame clones only and misses some. The sample consists of some 42,000 clones, 81% of them appearing once. This sequence joins TRBV5-1 and TRBJ2-1; 13 nucleotides agree with TRBD2. The receptor comes from a man aged 65-85 years with urothelial cancer. The specimen was PBMCs, collected around atezolizumab (anti-PD-L1) treatment. CDR3 in amino acids: CASSANGLAGANEQFF. CDR3 sequence (DNA): TGCGCCAGCAGCGCCAACGGACTAGCGGGAGCCAATGAGCAGTTCTTC. Combining the CDR3 with reference TRBV5-1 and TRBJ2-1 gives the whole variable domain KAGVTQTPRYLIKTRGQQVTLSCSPISGHRSVSWYQQTPGQGLQFLFEYFSETQRNKGNFPGRFSGRQFSNSRSEMNVSTLELGDSALYLCASSANGLAGANEQFFGPGTRLTVL.